This TCR beta chain was recorded in a study of cytomegalovirus exposure and HLA in healthy donors. This CDR3 is 16 amino acids long. The germline V gene encodes CDR1 SGHTA and CDR2 FQGTGA. V lost 2 bases to trimming and J lost 4 bases; unmatched junction nucleotides: 9. Study observations and caveats: One later analysis reportedly identified an Asian-associated ancestry cluster that showed fewer N-insertions than the roughly 600-donor mean.

This clone was picked up one time. Its target is unknown. The study ran its PCR with 60 Vbeta and 13 Jbeta primers. Assay: immunoSEQ multiplex PCR; the TCRdb copy retains only in-frame clones and omits some. The data contain about 160,000 clones, around 78% of them singletons. Sequenced input: PBMCs. The source of this sequence is a man aged 40-49 years in good health and CMV-seronegative. The chain has TRBV7-3 and TRBJ1-1, with TRBD1 matching over 8 bases. CDR3 amino acids: CASSLGQTGEPTEAFF. The CDR3 DNA reads as TGTGCCAGCAGCTTAGGCCAGACAGGGGAACCCACTGAAGCTTTCTTT.